These 23 T cell receptor beta chains were sequenced from one sample in a study of blood T cell repertoires in COVID-19. Sequencing used immunoSEQ multiplex PCR; TCRdb keeps in-frame clones, though not all of them. The sample contains more than 70,000 clones, 79% of which appear only once. The sample taken for sequencing was peripheral blood. These receptors originate from a human donor in a cohort sampled during active COVID-19.

The chain couples TRBV3-1 (or the pseudogene TRBV3-2) to TRBJ2-1; 7 bases align to TRBD2. The CDR3 is 14 residues long. Germline trimming cut 1 base from V and 8 bases from J; bases unmatched to any gene: 5. Germline values: CDR1 LGHDT, CDR2 YNNKEL (reference sequence). CDR3 protein: CASSQARESDEQFF. Here the CDR3 DNA reads TGTGCCAGCAGCCAAGCGCGGGAGTCCGATGAGCAGTTCTTC.

The V and J genes are TRBV4-2 and TRBJ2-7; 9 nucleotides agree with TRBD2. Per germline, CDR1 LGHNA and CDR2 YNFKEQ. V gave up 4 bases and J gave up 2 bases; unmatched junction bases: 6. The length of the CDR3 is 15 residues. CDR3 region: CASSPGTSPPYEQYF. The CDR3 DNA reads TGTGCCAGCAGCCCCGGGACTAGCCCACCCTACGAGCAGTACTTC.

The sample holds many counts of this clone. The chain couples TRBV19 to TRBJ1-5; D possibly corresponds to TRBD1 (5 bases). CDR1 LNHDA and CDR2 SQIVND come from the germline V gene (reference sequence). The CDR3 consists of 15 residues. V gave up 0 bases and J gave up 5 bases, with 11 bases separating them. The CDR3 reads CASSIEAQVHQPQHF. The DNA of the CDR3 is TGTGCCAGTAGTATAGAAGCACAGGTTCATCAGCCCCAGCATTTT.

CDR3 residues: CATSKGQGSYEQYF. The CDR3 coding sequence is TGTGCCACCTCGAAGGGGCAGGGATCCTACGAGCAGTACTTC. The chain employs TRBV24-1 and TRBJ2-7; TRBD1 is a possible D gene (5 bases). In germline, CDR1 is KGHDR, CDR2 SFDVKD. This CDR3 contains 14 residues. Deletions cut 9 bases from V and 1 base from J, with 15 bases between.

The chain joins TRBV4-1 to TRBJ1-2; the match to TRBD1 covers 8 bases. V gave up 0 bases and J gave up 8 bases; unmatched junction bases: 2. This CDR3 is 13 amino acids long. Germline V CDR1 and CDR2: MGHRA, YSYEKL. CDR3 sequence (DNA): TGCGCCAGCAGCCAAGAAGACAGGGGCGGCTACACCTTC. Protein product: CASSQEDRGGYTF.

The chain employs TRBV10-2 and TRBJ2-3, with 7 bases identical to TRBD2. The V gene's germline CDR1 is WSHSY and CDR2 SAAADI. This CDR3 is 16 amino acids long. Trimming removed 2 bases from V and 0 bases from J; junction bases left unmatched: 5. This CDR3 reads CASSESLAVSTDTQYF. The CDR3 DNA is TGCGCCAGCAGTGAGAGCCTAGCGGTTAGCACAGATACGCAGTATTTT.

The CDR3 loop is CASSRRAGTSGRALHEQYF. The CDR3 nucleotides are TGTGCCAGTTCACGCAGGGCCGGGACTAGCGGGAGGGCCCTCCACGAGCAGTACTTC. The rearrangement uses TRBV19 and TRBJ2-7, with 16 bases that match TRBD2. Germline-derived CDR1 and CDR2 are LNHDA and SQIVND (reference sequence). The CDR3 contains 19 residues. V lost 8 bases to trimming and J lost 5 bases; unmatched junction nucleotides: 18.

The CDR3 here is CASSASARSYEQYF. The CDR3 DNA follows: TGTGCCAGCTCAGCAAGCGCACGCTCCTACGAGCAGTACTTC. The chain uses TRBV18 and TRBJ2-7; D unresolved. The CDR3 sequence is 14 residues long. Trimming cost V 5 bases and J 0 bases, with 11 bases left between them. CDR1 is KGHSH, CDR2 LQKENI, per germline.

CDR3: CASSLFIVETQYF. As DNA, the CDR3 is TGTGCCAGCAGCTTATTTATCGTGGAGACCCAGTACTTC. The chain joins TRBV7-8 to TRBJ2-5; no definite D call. CDR1 and CDR2 (germline): SGHVS, FQNEAQ. V lost 2 bases to trimming and J lost 5 bases, with 9 bases between them. The CDR3 totals 13 residues.

A remark on this clone: Other DNA sequences within the sample encode an identical CDR3. J is TRBJ2-7 and V is TRBV4-1, with TRBD1 identical over 7 bases. Germline CDR1 is MGHRA and CDR2 is YSYEKL. V lost 4 bases to trimming and J lost 3 bases; unmatched junction nucleotides: 6. The CDR3 is made up of 14 amino acids. The CDR3 reads CASSPGTVGYEQYF. DNA of the CDR3: TGCGCCAGCAGCCCAGGGACAGTGGGCTACGAGCAGTACTTC.

The chain combines TRBV9 with TRBJ2-3; 8 nucleotides match TRBD2. The germline V gene has CDR1 SGDLS and CDR2 YYNGEE. CDR3 length: 20 residues. The trim removed 0 bases at V and 1 base at J, leaving 16 bases unmatched. This CDR3 is CASSVEGVAGRASGTDTQYF. CDR3 nucleotide sequence: TGTGCCAGCAGCGTAGAGGGAGTAGCGGGGAGGGCCTCGGGCACAGATACGCAGTATTTT. Using reference TRBV9 and TRBJ2-3 for the parts outside the CDR3, the full variable domain is DSGVTQTPKHLITATGQRVTLRCSPRSGDLSVYWYQQSLDQGLQFLIQYYNGEERAKGNILERFSAQQFPDLHSELNLSSLELGDSALYFCASSVEGVAGRASGTDTQYFGPGTRLTVL.

The chain couples TRBV21-1 to TRBJ2-5; whether TRBD1, the table's D call, matches the DNA was not checked. TRBV21-1 is designated a pseudogene. This CDR3 is built from 17 residues. The CDR3 sequence: CASSKVVSGEYQETQYF. CDR3 nucleotides: TGTGCCAGCAGCAAAGTGGTATCAGGGGAGTACCAAGAGACCCAGTACTTC.

This clone was counted a few times. V usage is TRBV7-3 and J usage is TRBJ1-3, with 7 bases matching TRBD1. Germline CDR1 reads SGHTA; CDR2 reads FQGTGA. V was pared by 5 bases and J by 2 bases, with 12 bases of the junction left unmatched. CDR3 length: 17 residues. The CDR3 sequence: CASSPRPDRDAGNTIYF. CDR3 nucleotide sequence: TGTGCCAGCAGCCCCCGACCAGACAGGGATGCTGGAAACACCATATATTTT.

The count of this clone is one. The chain combines TRBV5-1 with TRBJ2-3; TRBD2 matches at 7 bases. The CDR3 has 16 residues. CDR1 and CDR2 from the germline V gene are SGHRS and YFSETQ. Unmatched junction bases numbered 7, after V lost 3 bases and J lost 0 bases. Here the CDR3 DNA reads TGCGCCAGCAGCTGGGGAGGGAGCACCAGCACAGATACGCAGTATTTT. Amino acid sequence: CASSWGGSTSTDTQYF.

The chain employs TRBV25-1 and TRBJ2-3; TRBD1 agrees at 10 bases. The CDR3 is made up of 16 amino acids. V lost 0 bases to trimming and J lost 4 bases; unmatched junction nucleotides: 4. CDR1 is MGHDK, CDR2 SYGVNS, per germline. This CDR3 reads CASSEYGGQGPDTQYF. As DNA, the CDR3 is TGTGCCAGCAGTGAATATGGGGGACAGGGGCCAGATACGCAGTATTTT.

The rearrangement joins TRBV13 to TRBJ1-3; D remains unclear. The V gene lost 4 bases and the J gene lost 0 bases, with 13 bases spanning the gap. CDR1 PRHDT and CDR2 FYEKMQ come from the germline V gene (reference sequence). The CDR3 has 16 residues. CDR3 DNA sequence: TGTGCCAGCAGCTCCAGGCCGGGAACCTCTGGAAACACCATATATTTT. Translated, it gives CASSSRPGTSGNTIYF.

The chain joins TRBV6-5 to TRBJ2-5; D is ambiguous. The CDR3 totals 14 residues. The V gene's germline CDR1 is MNHEY and CDR2 SVGAGI. Trimming removed 0 bases from V and 1 base from J, with 6 bases in between. Here the CDR3 DNA reads TGTGCCAGCAGTTACTCTTACGGCCAAGAGACCCAGTACTTC. Translated, it gives CASSYSYGQETQYF.

Here the CDR3 DNA reads TGTGCCAGCAGCCCATTCACGAACACCGGGGAGCTGTTTTTT. Protein product: CASSPFTNTGELFF. This chain links TRBV3-1 (or the pseudogene TRBV3-2) with TRBJ2-2; D call uncertain. The V and J ends lost 4 bases and 0 bases respectively, with 6 bases between them. The germline V gene encodes CDR1 LGHDT and CDR2 YNNKEL (reference sequence). The CDR3 loop spans 14 amino acids.

This clone was recorded at least ten times. The chain links TRBV5-4 to TRBJ1-6; 10 bases align to TRBD1. J lost 3 bases, V lost 3 bases, and 9 bases had no gene match. The CDR3 consists of 18 residues. Germline V gene lookup returns CDR1 SGHNT and CDR2 YYREEE (reference sequence). The CDR3 DNA follows: TGTGCCAGCAGCTCCCAAAAGACAGGGGGCGGCTATAATTCACCCCTCCACTTT. This encodes CASSSQKTGGGYNSPLHF.

This clone was observed a handful of times. This chain joins TRBV4-2 and TRBJ2-6; 9 bases line up with TRBD1. The germline CDR1 and CDR2 sequences are LGHNA and YNFKEQ. After removal of 4 bases from V and 0 bases from J, the junction contained 1 base not matched to a gene. The CDR3 is made up of 16 amino acids. The CDR3 reads CASSRDRASGANVLTF. The CDR3 coding sequence is TGTGCCAGCAGCCGGGACAGGGCCTCTGGGGCCAACGTCCTGACTTTC.

V and J are TRBV21-1 and TRBJ1-6; the table's D call of TRBD1 was not tested on the DNA. TRBV21-1 is deemed a pseudogene. This CDR3 contains 19 residues. The CDR3 loop is CASPEDQQGRGSYNSPLHF. CDR3 DNA: TGTGCCAGCCCGGAAGATCAACAGGGCCGAGGATCTTATAATTCACCCCTCCACTTT.

A few counts support this clone. The chain employs TRBV18 and TRBJ1-1; a possible D gene is TRBD1 (6 bases). Germline values: CDR1 KGHSH, CDR2 LQKENI. This CDR3 comprises 16 residues. Deletions cut 3 bases from V and 1 base from J, with 15 bases between. The CDR3 here is CASSPLGTRRNTEAFF. CDR3 DNA sequence: TGTGCCAGCTCACCTCTCGGGACACGCAGGAACACTGAAGCTTTCTTT.

V gene TRBV4-2 combines with J gene TRBJ1-4, with D maybe TRBD1 (5 bases). CDR1 and CDR2 (germline): LGHNA, YNFKEQ. There are 15 residues in the CDR3. V lost 1 base and J lost 4, with 10 bases in between. CDR3 sequence reads: CASSQVSGINEKLFF. The CDR3, as DNA: TGTGCCAGCAGCCAAGTATCAGGGATTAATGAAAAACTGTTTTTT.